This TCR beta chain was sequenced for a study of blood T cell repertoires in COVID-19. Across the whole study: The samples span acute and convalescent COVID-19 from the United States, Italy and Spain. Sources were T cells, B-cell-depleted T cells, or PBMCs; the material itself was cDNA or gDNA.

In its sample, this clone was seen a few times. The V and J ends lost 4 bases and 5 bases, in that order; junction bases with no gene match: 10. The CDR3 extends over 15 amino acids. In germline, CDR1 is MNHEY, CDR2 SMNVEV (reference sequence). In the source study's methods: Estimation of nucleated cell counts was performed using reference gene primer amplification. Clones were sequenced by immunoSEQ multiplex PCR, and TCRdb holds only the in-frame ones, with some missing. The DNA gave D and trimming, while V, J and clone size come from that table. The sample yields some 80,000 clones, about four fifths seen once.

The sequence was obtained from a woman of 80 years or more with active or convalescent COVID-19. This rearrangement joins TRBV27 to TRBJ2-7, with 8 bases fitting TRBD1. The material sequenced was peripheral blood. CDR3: CASSSPWTGHNEQYF. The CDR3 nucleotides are TGTGCCAGCAGTTCCCCTTGGACAGGGCACAACGAGCAGTACTTC.